This entry is about one TCR beta chain. In the study's own analysis: Reference gene primer amplification gave nucleated cell count estimates. Some clones are missing from TCRdb's copy, which holds only in-frame ones; the method was immunoSEQ multiplex PCR. V, J and clone size are taken as reported in that table, and D and trimming were inferred from the DNA itself. The data contain approximately 62,000 clones, roughly four fifths of them singletons. The data derive from a study of blood T cell repertoires in COVID-19. On the study more broadly: COVID-19 samples from acute and convalescent phases originated in the United States, Italy and Spain. Sample material is recorded as cDNA or gDNA derived from T cells, B-cell-depleted T cells, or PBMCs.

CDR1 and CDR2 (germline): SNHLY, FYNNEI. This CDR3 is built from 13 residues. V shed 2 bases and J shed 2 bases, with 6 bases lying between them. Sample: peripheral blood. This chain uses TRBV2 with TRBJ1-2; tentative D call: TRBD1 (6 bases). The TCR was taken from a man older than 75 with acute or convalescent COVID-19. The CDR3 DNA follows: TGTGCCAGCAGTGAAACAGGGAACTATGGCTACACCTTC. Translation: CASSETGNYGYTF.